These T cell receptor beta chains were read from a single sample in a study of shared clonotypes between healthy human individuals. Sequencing was performed with immunoSEQ multiplex PCR; in TCRdb, only in-frame clones are kept and a portion is missing. This sample has 2 million or so clones, with roughly 95% found just once. The sequenced sample was naive CD8+ T cells sorted from blood. All receptors come from a man aged 18 to 29 in good health. Each CDR3 is given with its conserved first and last residue. A D gene is named only where the DNA matches it firmly. Clone size is stated in some rows and not others, as once, few, many or a class when expanded.

TRBV27,TRBD2,.,TRBJ2-2,CASNLLATNTGELFF,TGTGCCAGCAATCTACTAGCGACTAACACCGGGGAGCTGTTTTTT
TRBV6-5,.,.,TRBJ1-1,CASSLLGAGYTEAFF,TGTGCCAGCAGCCTATTGGGCGCAGGGTACACTGAAGCTTTCTTT
TRBV6-6,TRBD2,.,TRBJ2-7,CASSSTGTRAYEQYF,TGTGCCAGCAGTTCCACCGGGACTAGAGCCTACGAGCAGTACTTC
TRBV5-1,TRBD1,.,TRBJ1-2,CASSETGGYGYTF,TGCGCCAGCAGCGAGACAGGGGGCTATGGCTACACCTTC
TRBV12-5,TRBD1,.,TRBJ2-1,CASGVRGYNEQFF,TGTGCTAGTGGTGTCAGGGGGTACAATGAGCAGTTCTTC
TRBV7-9,.,.,TRBJ1-1,CASRPTGPEAFF,TGTGCCAGCAGGCCGACGGGACCCGAAGCTTTCTTT
TRBV9,.,.,TRBJ2-3,CASSVAERNAVTQYF,TGTGCCAGCAGCGTAGCGGAACGGAACGCGGTTACGCAGTATTTT
TRBV13,.,once,TRBJ2-2,CASSLGYTGELFF,TGTGCCAGCAGCTTAGGGTACACCGGGGAGCTGTTTTTT
TRBV4-1,TRBD2,.,TRBJ2-1,CASSQGLADEQFF,TGCGCCAGCAGCCAAGGACTAGCGGATGAGCAGTTCTTC
TRBV2,.,.,TRBJ2-7,CASSVDLDRSSYEQYF,TGTGCCAGCAGTGTTGATCTAGATAGGAGCTCCTACGAGCAGTACTTC
TRBV5-6,TRBD1,.,TRBJ2-7,CASSWETGTSYEQYF,TGTGCCAGCAGCTGGGAGACAGGGACCTCCTACGAGCAGTACTTC
TRBV7-9,TRBD1,.,TRBJ2-7,CASSSETGTRDEQYF,TGTGCCAGCAGCTCGGAGACAGGGACCCGCGACGAGCAGTACTTC
TRBV27,TRBD1,.,TRBJ2-5,CASSKWDRQETQYF,TGTGCCAGCAGTAAGTGGGACAGACAAGAGACCCAGTACTTC
TRBV29-1,.,.,TRBJ2-5,CSVQSGWETQYF,TGCAGCGTTCAATCGGGGTGGGAGACCCAGTACTTC
TRBV6-1,TRBD2,.,TRBJ2-1,CASSDLAGGLGEQFF,TGTGCCAGCAGTGACCTAGCGGGGGGGCTAGGTGAGCAGTTCTTC
TRBV5-1,TRBD1,.,TRBJ2-7,CASSPGTGGFTPSSYEQYF,TGCGCCAGCAGCCCGGGGACAGGGGGATTTACCCCTAGCTCCTACGAGCAGTACTTC
TRBV6-5,.,.,TRBJ1-2,CASSYARGDGYTF,TGTGCCAGCAGTTACGCCAGGGGAGATGGCTACACCTTC
TRBV19,.,.,TRBJ1-1,CASSMVQNTEAFF,TGTGCCAGTAGTATGGTCCAGAACACTGAAGCTTTCTTT
TRBV5-1,TRBD1,.,TRBJ2-3,CASSLYTGVYRTDTQYF,TGCGCCAGCAGCTTGTATACAGGGGTGTATCGCACAGATACGCAGTATTTT
TRBV7-9,.,.,TRBJ1-2,CASSFPPPFSTQNYGYTF,TGTGCCAGCAGCTTTCCCCCCCCTTTTTCGACTCAAAACTATGGCTACACCTTC
TRBV7-9,TRBD1,.,TRBJ2-2,CASSSTGAGTGELFF,TGTGCCAGCAGCTCTACAGGGGCCGGCACCGGGGAGCTGTTTTTT
TRBV4-1,.,.,TRBJ2-2,CASSQDSGGPNTGELFF,TGCGCCAGCAGCCAAGATTCTGGGGGCCCAAACACCGGGGAGCTGTTTTTT
TRBV27,.,.,TRBJ2-7,CASSLAPSSYEQYF,TGTGCCAGCAGTTTGGCCCCTAGCTCCTACGAGCAGTACTTC
TRBV6-6,.,.,TRBJ1-2,CASSYRQTGGYGYTF,TGTGCCAGCAGTTACCGTCAAACAGGTGGCTATGGCTACACCTTC
TRBV28,.,.,TRBJ2-7,CASTLTYGWDEQYF,TGTGCCAGCACCCTTACATATGGGTGGGACGAGCAGTACTTC
TRBV6-5,TRBD1,.,TRBJ1-2,CASSDRGKGYGYTF,TGTGCCAGCAGCGACAGGGGAAAAGGCTATGGCTACACCTTC
TRBV6-1,.,.,TRBJ2-7,CASSVTGSYEQYF,TGTGCCAGCAGTGTGACAGGCTCCTACGAGCAGTACTTC
TRBV27,TRBD2,once,TRBJ2-7,CASSFVPSGATTYEQYF,TGTGCCAGCAGTTTCGTCCCTAGCGGGGCTACAACCTACGAGCAGTACTTC
TRBV29-1,.,.,TRBJ2-6,CSVEDRGLYSVSLGANVLTF,TGCAGCGTTGAGGACCGGGGCCTGTATTCGGTCTCTCTAGGGGCCAACGTCCTGACTTTC
TRBV13,TRBD2,.,TRBJ2-2,CASSPGLANTGELFF,TGTGCCAGCAGCCCGGGACTAGCGAACACCGGGGAGCTGTTTTTT
TRBV7-2,.,.,TRBJ1-6,CASSLDPQSSYNSPLHF,TGTGCCAGCAGCTTAGATCCCCAGAGCTCCTATAATTCACCCCTCCACTTT
TRBV6-6,TRBD2,.,TRBJ2-3,CASQRDTDTQYF,TGTGCCAGCCAGCGGGACACAGATACGCAGTATTTT
TRBV19,.,.,TRBJ2-2,CASSTEETNTGELFF,TGTGCCAGTAGTACTGAGGAGACGAACACCGGGGAGCTGTTTTTT
TRBV27,.,.,TRBJ2-7,CASSLKGFRNYEQYF,TGTGCCAGCAGTTTAAAGGGTTTCAGAAACTACGAGCAGTACTTC
TRBV30,TRBD2,.,TRBJ2-7,CAWSRLAVTYEQYF,TGTGCCTGGAGTCGGCTAGCGGTTACCTACGAGCAGTACTTC
TRBV2,TRBD1,.,TRBJ1-4,CASSEAGAGGEEATNEKLFF,TGTGCCAGCAGTGAAGCGGGGGCAGGGGGCGAAGAGGCAACTAATGAAAAACTGTTTTTT
TRBV20-1,.,.,TRBJ2-1,CSARPTGEQFF,TGCAGTGCTAGGCCGACCGGTGAGCAGTTCTTC
TRBV7-9,.,.,TRBJ1-2,CASSLTGSYGYTF,TGTGCCAGCAGCTTAACAGGATCCTATGGCTACACCTTC
TRBV27,TRBD1,.,TRBJ2-1,CASSIGTGVNEQFF,TGTGCCAGCAGTATAGGAACAGGGGTGAATGAGCAGTTCTTC
TRBV5-5,TRBD1,.,TRBJ2-2,CASSIGTGGDTGELFF,TGTGCCAGCAGCATCGGGACAGGGGGCGACACCGGGGAGCTGTTTTTT
TRBV7-9,TRBD2,.,TRBJ2-5,CASSSVRGGLETQYF,TGTGCCAGCAGCTCAGTCCGGGGGGGCCTCGAGACCCAGTACTTC